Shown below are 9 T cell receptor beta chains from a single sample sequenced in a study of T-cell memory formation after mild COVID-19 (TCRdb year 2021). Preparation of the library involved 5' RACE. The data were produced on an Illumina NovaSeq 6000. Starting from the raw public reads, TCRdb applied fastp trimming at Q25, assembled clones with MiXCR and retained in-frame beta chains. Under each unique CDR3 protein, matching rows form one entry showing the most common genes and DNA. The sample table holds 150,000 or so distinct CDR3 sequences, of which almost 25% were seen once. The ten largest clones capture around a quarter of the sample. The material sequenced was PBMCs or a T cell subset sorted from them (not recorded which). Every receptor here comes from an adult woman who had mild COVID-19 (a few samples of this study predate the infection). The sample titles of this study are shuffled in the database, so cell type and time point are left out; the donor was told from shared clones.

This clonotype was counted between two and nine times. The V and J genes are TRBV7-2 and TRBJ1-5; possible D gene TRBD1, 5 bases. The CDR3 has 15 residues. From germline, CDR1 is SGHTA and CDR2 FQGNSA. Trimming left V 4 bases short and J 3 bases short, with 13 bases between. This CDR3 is CASSYRQFDNQPQHF. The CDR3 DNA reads TGTGCCAGCAGCTACCGACAGTTCGACAATCAGCCCCAGCATTTT.

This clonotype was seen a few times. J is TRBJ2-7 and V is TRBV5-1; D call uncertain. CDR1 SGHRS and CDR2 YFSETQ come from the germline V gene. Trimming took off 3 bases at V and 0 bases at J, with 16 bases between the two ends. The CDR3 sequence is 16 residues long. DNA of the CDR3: TGCGCCAGCAGCTCACACTTGGGCTTGGACTCCTACGAGCAGTACTTC. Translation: CASSSHLGLDSYEQYF.

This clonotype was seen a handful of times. CDR3 sequence (DNA): TGTGCCAGCACCCAGCCCCAGGCCTGGTCCTACAATGAGCAGTTCTTC. As protein: CASTQPQAWSYNEQFF. This rearrangement joins TRBV6-2 or TRBV6-3 to TRBJ2-1; D not certain. The CDR3 runs to 16 residues. Germline assignment: CDR1 MNHEY and CDR2 SVGEGT. V was cut by 7 bases and J by 1 base, with 17 bases left in between.

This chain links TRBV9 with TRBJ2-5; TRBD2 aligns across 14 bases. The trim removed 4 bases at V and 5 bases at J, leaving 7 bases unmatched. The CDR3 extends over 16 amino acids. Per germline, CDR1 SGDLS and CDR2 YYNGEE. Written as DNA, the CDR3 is TGTGCCAGCAGCCCCCGACTAGCGGGGGGGTGGGAGACCCAGTACTTC. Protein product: CASSPRLAGGWETQYF.

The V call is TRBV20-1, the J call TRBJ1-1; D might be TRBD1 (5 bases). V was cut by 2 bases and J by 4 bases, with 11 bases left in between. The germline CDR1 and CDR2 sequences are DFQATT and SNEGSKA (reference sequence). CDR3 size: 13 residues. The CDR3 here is CSARRQGGTEAFF. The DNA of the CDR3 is TGCAGTGCTAGACGGCAGGGAGGCACTGAAGCTTTCTTT.

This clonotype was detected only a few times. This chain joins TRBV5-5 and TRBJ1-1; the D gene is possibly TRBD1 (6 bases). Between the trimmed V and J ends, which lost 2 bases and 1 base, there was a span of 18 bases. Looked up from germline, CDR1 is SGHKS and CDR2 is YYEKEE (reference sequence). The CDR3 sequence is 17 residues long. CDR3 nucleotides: TGTGCCAGCAGCTTCGGCCAACTATTACAGGGGAACACTGAAGCTTTCTTT. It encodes CASSFGQLLQGNTEAFF.

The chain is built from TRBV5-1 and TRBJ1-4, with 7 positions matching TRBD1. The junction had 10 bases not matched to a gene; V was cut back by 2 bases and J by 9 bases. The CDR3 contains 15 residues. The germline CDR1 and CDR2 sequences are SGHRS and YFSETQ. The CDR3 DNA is TGCGCCAGCAGCTTTTCCACAGGGGAAAGGAAAAAACTGTTTTTT. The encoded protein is CASSFSTGERKKLFF.

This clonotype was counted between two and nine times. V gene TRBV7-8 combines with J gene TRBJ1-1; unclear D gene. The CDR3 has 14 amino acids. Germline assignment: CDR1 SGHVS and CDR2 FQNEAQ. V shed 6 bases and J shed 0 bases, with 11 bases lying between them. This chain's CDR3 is CASRNKPLNTEAFF. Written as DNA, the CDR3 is TGTGCCAGCAGGAATAAGCCGTTGAACACTGAAGCTTTCTTT.

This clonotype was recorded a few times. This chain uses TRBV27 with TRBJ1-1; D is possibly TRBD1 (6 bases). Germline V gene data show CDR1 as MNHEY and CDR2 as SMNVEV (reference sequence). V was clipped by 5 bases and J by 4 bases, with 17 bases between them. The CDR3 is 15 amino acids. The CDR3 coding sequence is TGTGCCAGCAGTCCTTTGACAGGCAGTGGCACTGAAGCTTTCTTT. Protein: CASSPLTGSGTEAFF.